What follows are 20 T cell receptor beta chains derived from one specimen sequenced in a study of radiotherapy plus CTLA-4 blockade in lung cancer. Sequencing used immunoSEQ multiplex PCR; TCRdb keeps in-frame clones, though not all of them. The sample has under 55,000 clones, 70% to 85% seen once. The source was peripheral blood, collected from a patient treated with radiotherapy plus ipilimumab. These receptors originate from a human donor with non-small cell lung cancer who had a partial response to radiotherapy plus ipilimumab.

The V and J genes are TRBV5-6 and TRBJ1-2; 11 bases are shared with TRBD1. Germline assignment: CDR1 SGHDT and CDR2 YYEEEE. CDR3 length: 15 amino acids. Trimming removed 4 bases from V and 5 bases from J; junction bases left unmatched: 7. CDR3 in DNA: TGTGCCAGCAGCGAAAGGGACAGGGGGTGGTATGGCTACACCTTC. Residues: CASSERDRGWYGYTF.

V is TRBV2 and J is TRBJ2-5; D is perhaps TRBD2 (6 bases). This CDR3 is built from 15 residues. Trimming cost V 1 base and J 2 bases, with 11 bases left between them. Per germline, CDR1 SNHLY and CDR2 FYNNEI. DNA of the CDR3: TGTGCCAGCAGTGAAGTGCGGGGCCGACAAGAGACCCAGTACTTC. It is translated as CASSEVRGRQETQYF.

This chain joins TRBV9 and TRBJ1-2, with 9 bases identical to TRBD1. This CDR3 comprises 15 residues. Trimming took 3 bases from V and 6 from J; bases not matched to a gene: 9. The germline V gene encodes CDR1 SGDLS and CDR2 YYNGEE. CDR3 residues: CASSAGGQGLDGYTF. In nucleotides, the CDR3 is TGTGCCAGCAGCGCTGGGGGACAGGGTCTCGATGGCTACACCTTC.

Here the CDR3 reads CASSPGGGPDTQYF. CDR3 DNA sequence: TGCGCCAGCAGCCCCGGGGGGGGCCCAGATACGCAGTATTTT. The chain carries TRBV5-1 and TRBJ2-3; 8 bases agree with TRBD2. The V and J ends lost 4 bases and 4 bases, in that order; junction bases with no gene match: 5. CDR1 SGHRS and CDR2 YFSETQ come from the germline V gene. The CDR3 loop spans 14 amino acids.

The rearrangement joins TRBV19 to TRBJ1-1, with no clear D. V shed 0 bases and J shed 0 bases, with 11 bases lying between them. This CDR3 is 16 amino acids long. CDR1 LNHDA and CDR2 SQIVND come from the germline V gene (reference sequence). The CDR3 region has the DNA TGTGCCAGTAGTATAGATCACGGTAGCGTGAACACTGAAGCTTTCTTT. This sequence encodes CASSIDHGSVNTEAFF.

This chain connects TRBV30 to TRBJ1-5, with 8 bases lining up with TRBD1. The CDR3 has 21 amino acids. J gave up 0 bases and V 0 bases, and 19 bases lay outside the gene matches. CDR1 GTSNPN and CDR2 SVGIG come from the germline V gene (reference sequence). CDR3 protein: CAWSVQLKTGEGPNSNQPQHF. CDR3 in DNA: TGTGCCTGGAGTGTCCAATTAAAGACAGGGGAAGGGCCGAATAGCAATCAGCCCCAGCATTTT.

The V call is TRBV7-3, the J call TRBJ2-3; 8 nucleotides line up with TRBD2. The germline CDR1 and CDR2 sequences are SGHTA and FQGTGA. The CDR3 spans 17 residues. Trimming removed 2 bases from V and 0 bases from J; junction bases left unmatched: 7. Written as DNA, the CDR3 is TGTGCCAGCAGCTTAGTTGTCGGGGGGGTTAGCACAGATACGCAGTATTTT. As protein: CASSLVVGGVSTDTQYF.

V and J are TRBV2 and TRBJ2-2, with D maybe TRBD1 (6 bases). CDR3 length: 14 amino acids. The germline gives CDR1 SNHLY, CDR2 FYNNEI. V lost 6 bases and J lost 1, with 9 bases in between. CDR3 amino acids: CASSEQGNTGELFF. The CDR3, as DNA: TGTGCCAGCAGCGAACAGGGGAACACCGGGGAGCTGTTTTTT.

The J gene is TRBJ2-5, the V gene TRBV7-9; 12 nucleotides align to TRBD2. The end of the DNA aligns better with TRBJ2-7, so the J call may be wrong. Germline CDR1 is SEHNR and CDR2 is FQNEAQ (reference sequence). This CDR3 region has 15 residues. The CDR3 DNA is TGTGCCAGCAGCACGGCTAGCGGGGGGGCCGACGAGCAGTACTTC. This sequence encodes CASSTASGGADEQYF.

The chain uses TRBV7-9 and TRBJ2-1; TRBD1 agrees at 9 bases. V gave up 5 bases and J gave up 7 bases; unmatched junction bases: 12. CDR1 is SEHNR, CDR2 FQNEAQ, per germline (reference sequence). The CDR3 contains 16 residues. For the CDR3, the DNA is TGTGCCAGCAGCCGAACAACCGGGACAGGGACAAATGAGCAGTTCTTC. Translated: CASSRTTGTGTNEQFF.

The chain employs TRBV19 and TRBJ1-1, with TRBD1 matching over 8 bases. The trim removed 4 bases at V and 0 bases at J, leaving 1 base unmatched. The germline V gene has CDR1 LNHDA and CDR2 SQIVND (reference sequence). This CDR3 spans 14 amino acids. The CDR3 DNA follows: TGTGCCAGTAGTACGACAGGGGTGAACACTGAAGCTTTCTTT. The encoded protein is CASSTTGVNTEAFF.

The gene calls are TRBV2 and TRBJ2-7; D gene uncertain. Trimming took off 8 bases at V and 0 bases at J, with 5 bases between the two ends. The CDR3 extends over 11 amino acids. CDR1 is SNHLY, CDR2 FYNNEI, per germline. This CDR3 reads CASVLSYEQYF. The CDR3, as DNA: TGTGCCAGCGTCCTCTCCTACGAGCAGTACTTC.

CDR3 DNA: TGTGCCAGCAGCTCGGGACAGGGCGGTGAAAAACTGTTTTTT. This translates into CASSSGQGGEKLFF. The chain employs TRBV5-8 and TRBJ1-4, with TRBD1 matching over 9 bases. The V gene end was trimmed by 3 bases and the J gene end by 7 bases; junction bases not matched to a gene: 4. The CDR3 length is 14 residues. Germline CDR1 reads SGHTS; CDR2 reads YDEGEE.

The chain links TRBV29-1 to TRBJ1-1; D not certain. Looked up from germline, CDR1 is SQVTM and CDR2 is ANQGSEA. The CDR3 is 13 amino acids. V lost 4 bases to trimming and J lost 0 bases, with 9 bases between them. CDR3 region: CSVAQSLNTEAFF. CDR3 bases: TGCAGCGTTGCCCAATCCCTGAACACTGAAGCTTTCTTT.

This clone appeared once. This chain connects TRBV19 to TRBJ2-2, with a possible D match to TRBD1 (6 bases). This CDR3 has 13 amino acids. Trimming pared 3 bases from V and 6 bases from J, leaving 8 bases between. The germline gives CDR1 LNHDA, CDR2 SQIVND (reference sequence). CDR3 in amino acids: CASSIRGSGELFF. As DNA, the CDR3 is TGTGCCAGTAGTATTAGGGGGTCCGGGGAGCTGTTTTTT.

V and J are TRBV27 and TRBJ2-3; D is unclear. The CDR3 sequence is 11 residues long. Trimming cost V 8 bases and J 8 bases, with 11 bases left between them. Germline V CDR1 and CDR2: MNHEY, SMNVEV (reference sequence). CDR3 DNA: TGTGCCAGCGAGAGGAGAGGTACGCAGTATTTT. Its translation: CASERRGTQYF.

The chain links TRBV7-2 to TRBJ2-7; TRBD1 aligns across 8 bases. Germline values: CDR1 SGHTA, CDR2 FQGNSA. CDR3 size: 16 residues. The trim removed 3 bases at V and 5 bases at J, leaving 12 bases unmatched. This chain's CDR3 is CASSFPGTGLGHEQYF. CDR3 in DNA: TGTGCCAGCAGCTTCCCAGGGACAGGACTCGGTCACGAGCAGTACTTC.

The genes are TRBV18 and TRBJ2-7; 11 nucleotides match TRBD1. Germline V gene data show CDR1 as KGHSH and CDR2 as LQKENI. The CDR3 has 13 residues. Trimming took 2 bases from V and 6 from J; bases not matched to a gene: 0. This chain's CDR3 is CASSPGTGGEQYF. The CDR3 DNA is TGTGCCAGCTCACCAGGGACAGGGGGCGAGCAGTACTTC.

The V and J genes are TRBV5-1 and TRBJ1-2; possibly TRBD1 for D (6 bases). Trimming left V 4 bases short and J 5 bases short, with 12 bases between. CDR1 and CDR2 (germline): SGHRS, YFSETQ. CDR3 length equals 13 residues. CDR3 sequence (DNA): TGCGCCAGCAGCCCACAGGGAGGGTATGGCTACACCTTC. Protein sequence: CASSPQGGYGYTF. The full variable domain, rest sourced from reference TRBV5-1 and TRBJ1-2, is KAGVTQTPRYLIKTRGQQVTLSCSPISGHRSVSWYQQTPGQGLQFLFEYFSETQRNKGNFPGRFSGRQFSNSRSEMNVSTLELGDSALYLCASSPQGGYGYTFGSGTRLTVV.

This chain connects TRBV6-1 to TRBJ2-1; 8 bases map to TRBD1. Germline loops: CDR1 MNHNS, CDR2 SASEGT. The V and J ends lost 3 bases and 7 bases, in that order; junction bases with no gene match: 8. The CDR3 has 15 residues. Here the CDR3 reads CASSDLETGENEQFF. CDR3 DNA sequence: TGTGCCAGCAGTGACCTGGAGACAGGGGAGAATGAGCAGTTCTTC.